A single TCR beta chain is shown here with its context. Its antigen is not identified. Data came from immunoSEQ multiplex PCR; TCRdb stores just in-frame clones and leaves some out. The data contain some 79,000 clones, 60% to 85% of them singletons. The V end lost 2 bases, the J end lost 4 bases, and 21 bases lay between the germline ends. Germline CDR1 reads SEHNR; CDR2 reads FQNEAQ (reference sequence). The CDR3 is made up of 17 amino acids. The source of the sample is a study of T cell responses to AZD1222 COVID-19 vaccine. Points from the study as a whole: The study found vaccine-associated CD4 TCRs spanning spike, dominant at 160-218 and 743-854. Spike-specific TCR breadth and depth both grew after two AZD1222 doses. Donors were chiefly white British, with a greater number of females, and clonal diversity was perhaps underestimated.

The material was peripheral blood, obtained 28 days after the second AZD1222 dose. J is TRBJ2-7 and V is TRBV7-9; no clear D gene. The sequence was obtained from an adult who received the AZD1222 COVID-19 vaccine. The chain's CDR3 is CASSLSAPFRALYEQYF. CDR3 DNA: TGTGCCAGCAGCTTAAGTGCACCATTCCGGGCCCTTTACGAGCAGTACTTC.